What follows describes a single TCR beta chain. Its recognized antigen is unknown. No clone much larger than this one lies a single base away; base qualities are absent. The data derive from a study of blood T cell repertoires in COVID-19 (dated by TCRdb to about 2020). General notes on the study: Samples from collaborators originated in the United States, Italy and Spain and spanned both the acute and convalescent phases of COVID-19. The prospective study material was composed of cDNA or gDNA derived from T cells, B-cell-depleted T cells, or PBMCs. The samples were drawn from two sources: the first 160 participants of the ongoing ImmuneRACE study, and 1,200 or so subjects contributed by 6 global collaborators. The repertoires were released in a freely available public database intended as a resource for research on the immune response to SARS-CoV-2. HLA class I and class II types, where available, came from metadata supplied by the sample provider rather than from assay-based typing. Deeply sampled blood TCRbeta repertoires from subjects exposed to, actively infected with, or recovered from COVID-19 were included in the dataset. The sample metadata nearly always contained a de-identified subject ID, COVID-19 status, age in years and sex.

One collaborating source in Seattle enrolled patients while the patients were actively infected and followed the patients over time throughout the course of disease. Whole blood was collected in K2EDTA tubes by collaborating institutions according to the institutions' own protocols. For TCRbeta analysis, collaborator samples were shipped as frozen whole blood, as isolated PBMCs, or as DNA extracted from either sample type. TCRbeta CDR3 regions were amplified from genomic DNA by means of the immunoSEQ Assay, a bias-controlled multiplex PCR. As for the original processing: The number of nucleated cells in each sample was estimated from the amplification of reference gene primers within the assay. Sequence reads were collapsed and filtered to measure the absolute abundance of every unique TCRbeta CDR3 rearrangement. For each sample, productive Simpson clonality was calculated by taking the square root of Simpson's diversity index across productive rearrangements. TCRdb mirrors the immuneACCESS table, restricted to in-frame sequences. Some clones are absent from its copies; in checked studies, under half trace to an unresolved V gene, and the reason for the others is unknown. That table supplies the V and J calls and clone size; D and trimming were determined from the DNA. Counted in this sample were some 180,000 clones; roughly 86% of them appeared once. The ten biggest clones cover 2.5% to 3% of the sample.

The V end gives up 0 bases and the J end 0 bases, leaving 14 bases in the junction not matched to a gene. As encoded in the germline V gene, CDR1 is LGHNA while CDR2 is YNFKEQ. Including cysteine and phenylalanine, the CDR3 has 20 amino acids. The entry retains the CDR3 DNA only, 60 bases that are in frame from base 1. Summary of the overall study and its limitations: How much clinical and demographic metadata was included differed by source and by participant, and the metadata was provided uncurated.

The sequence links TRBV4-2 to TRBJ1-1; 9 bases in between match TRBD1. The sequence came from a woman aged 80 or over with COVID-19, enrolled during active disease. Sequenced input: peripheral blood. DNA sequence: TGTGCCAGCAGCCAAGATTGGGGCTTGGGACAGGGATTACTGAACACTGAAGCTTTCTTT. The translation is CASSQDWGLGQGLLNTEAFF.